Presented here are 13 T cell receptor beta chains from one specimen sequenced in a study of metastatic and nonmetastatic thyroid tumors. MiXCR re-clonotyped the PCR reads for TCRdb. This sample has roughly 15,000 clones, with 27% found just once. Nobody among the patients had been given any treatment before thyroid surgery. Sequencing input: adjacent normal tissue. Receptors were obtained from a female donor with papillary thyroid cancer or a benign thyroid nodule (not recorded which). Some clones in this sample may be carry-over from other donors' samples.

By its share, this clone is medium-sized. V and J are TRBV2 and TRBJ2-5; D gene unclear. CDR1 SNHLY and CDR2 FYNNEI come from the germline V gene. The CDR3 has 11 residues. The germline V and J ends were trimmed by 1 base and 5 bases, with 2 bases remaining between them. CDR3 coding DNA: TGTGCCAGCAGTGAAGGGGAGACCCAGTACTTC. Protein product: CASSEGETQYF.

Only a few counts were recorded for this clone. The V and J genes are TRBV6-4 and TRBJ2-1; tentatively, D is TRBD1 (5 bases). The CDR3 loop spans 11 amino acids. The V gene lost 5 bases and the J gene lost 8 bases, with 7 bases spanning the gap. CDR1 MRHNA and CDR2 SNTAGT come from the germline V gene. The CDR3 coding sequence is TGTGCCAGCAGTTCAGGGTATGAGCAGTTCTTC. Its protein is CASSSGYEQFF.

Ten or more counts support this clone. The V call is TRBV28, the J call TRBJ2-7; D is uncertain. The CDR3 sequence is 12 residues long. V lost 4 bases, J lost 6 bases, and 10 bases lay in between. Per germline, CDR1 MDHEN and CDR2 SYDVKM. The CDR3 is CASSYGLGEQYF. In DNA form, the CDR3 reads TGTGCCAGCAGTTACGGCCTTGGCGAGCAGTACTTC.

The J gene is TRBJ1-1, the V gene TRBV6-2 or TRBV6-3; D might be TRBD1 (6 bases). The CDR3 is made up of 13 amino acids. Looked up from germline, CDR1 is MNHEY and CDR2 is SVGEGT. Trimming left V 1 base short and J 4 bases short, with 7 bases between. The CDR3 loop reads CASSYWDTTEAFF. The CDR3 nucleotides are TGTGCCAGCAGTTACTGGGACACCACTGAAGCTTTCTTT.

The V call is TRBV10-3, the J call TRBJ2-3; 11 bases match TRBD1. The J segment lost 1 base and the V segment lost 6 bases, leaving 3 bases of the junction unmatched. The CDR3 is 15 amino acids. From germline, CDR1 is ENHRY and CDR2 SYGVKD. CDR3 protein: CAIREGQGGTDTQYF. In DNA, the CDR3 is TGTGCCATCAGGGAGGGACAGGGGGGCACAGATACGCAGTATTTT.

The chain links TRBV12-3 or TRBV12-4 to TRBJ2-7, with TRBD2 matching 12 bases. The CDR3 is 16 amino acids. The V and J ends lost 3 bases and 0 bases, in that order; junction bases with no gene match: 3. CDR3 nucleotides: TGTGCCAGCAGTTTGGAGACTAGCGGGAGCTCCTACGAGCAGTACTTC. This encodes CASSLETSGSSYEQYF.

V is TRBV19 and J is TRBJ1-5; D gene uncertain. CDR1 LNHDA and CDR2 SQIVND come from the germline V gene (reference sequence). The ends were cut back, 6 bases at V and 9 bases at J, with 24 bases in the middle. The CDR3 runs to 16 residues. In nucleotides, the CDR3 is TGTGCCAGTAGCCCCGAGGTACGATTCCGAGGTTCGCCCCAGCATTTT. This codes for CASSPEVRFRGSPQHF.

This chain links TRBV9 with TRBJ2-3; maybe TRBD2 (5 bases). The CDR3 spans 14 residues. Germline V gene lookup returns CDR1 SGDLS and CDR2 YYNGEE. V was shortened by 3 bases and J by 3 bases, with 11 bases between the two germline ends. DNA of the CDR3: TGTGCCAGCAGCGAGGCGGGCATTACAGATACGCAGTATTTT. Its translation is CASSEAGITDTQYF.

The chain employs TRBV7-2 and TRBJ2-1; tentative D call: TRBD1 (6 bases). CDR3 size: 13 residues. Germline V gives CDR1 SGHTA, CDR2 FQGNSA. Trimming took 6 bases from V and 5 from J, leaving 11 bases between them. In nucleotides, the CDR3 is TGTGCCAGCAGTTACGACAGGAACAATGAGCAGTTCTTC. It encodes CASSYDRNNEQFF.

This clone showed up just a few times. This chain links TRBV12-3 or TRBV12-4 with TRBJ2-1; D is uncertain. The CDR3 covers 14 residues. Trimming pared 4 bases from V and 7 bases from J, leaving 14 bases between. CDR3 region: CASSSWPPMNEQFF. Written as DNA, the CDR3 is TGTGCCAGCAGTTCTTGGCCCCCTATGAATGAGCAGTTCTTC.

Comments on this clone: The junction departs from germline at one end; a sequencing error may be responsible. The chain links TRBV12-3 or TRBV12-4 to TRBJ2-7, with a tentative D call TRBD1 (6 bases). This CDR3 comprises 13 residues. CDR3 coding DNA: TGTGCCAGCAGTGAGAGGACAGCCTACGTGCAGTACTTC. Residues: CASSERTAYVQYF.

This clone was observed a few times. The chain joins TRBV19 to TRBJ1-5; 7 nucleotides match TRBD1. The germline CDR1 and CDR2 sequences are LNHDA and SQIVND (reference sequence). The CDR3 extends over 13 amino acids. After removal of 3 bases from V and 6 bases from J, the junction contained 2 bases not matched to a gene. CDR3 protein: CASSIPGGQPQHF. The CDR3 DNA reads TGTGCCAGTAGTATTCCAGGGGGTCAGCCCCAGCATTTT.

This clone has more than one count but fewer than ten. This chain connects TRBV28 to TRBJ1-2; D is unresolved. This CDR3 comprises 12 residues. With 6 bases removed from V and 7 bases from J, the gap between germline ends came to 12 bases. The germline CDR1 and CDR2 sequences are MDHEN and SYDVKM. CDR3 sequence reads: CASRRMRGGYTF. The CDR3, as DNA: TGTGCCAGCAGGCGGATGCGGGGTGGCTACACCTTC.